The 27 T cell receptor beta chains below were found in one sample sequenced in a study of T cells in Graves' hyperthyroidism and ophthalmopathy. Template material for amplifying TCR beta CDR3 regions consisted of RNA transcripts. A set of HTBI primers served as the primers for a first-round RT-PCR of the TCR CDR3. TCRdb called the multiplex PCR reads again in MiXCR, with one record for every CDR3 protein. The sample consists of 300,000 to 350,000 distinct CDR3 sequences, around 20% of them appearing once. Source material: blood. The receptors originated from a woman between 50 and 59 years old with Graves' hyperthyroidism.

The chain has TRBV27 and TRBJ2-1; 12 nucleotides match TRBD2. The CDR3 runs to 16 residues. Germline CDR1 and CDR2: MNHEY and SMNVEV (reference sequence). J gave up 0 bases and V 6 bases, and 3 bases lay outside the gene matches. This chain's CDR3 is CASRKLAGGSYNEQFF. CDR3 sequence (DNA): TGTGCCAGCAGAAAACTAGCGGGGGGCTCCTACAATGAGCAGTTCTTC.

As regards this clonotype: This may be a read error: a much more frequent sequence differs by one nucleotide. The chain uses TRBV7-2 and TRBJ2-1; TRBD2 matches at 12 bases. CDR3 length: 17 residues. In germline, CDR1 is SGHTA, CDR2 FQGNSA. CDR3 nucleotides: TGTGCCTGCAGCTTCCGATTCGCTAGCGGGGGGGTATTTGAGCAGTTCTTC. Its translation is CACSFRFASGGVFEQFF.

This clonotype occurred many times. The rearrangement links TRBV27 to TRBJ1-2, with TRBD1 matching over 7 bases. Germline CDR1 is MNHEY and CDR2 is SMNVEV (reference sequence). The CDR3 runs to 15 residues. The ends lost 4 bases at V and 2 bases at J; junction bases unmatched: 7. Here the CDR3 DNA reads TGTGCCAGCAGTTCAGCCCTGACAGGGAACTATGGCTACACCTTC. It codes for CASSSALTGNYGYTF.

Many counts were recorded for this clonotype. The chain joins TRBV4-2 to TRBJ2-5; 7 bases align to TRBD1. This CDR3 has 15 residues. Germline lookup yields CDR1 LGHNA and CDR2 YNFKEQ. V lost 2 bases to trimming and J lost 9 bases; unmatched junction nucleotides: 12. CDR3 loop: CASSQPGQPEEAQYF. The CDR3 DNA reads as TGTGCCAGCAGCCAACCGGGACAGCCTGAGGAGGCCCAGTACTTC.

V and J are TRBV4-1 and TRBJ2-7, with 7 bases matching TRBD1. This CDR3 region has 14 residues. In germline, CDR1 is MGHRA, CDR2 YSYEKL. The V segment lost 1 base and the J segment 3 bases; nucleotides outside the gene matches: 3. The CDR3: CASSQADRDYEQYF. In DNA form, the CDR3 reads TGCGCCAGCAGCCAAGCCGACAGGGACTACGAGCAGTACTTC.

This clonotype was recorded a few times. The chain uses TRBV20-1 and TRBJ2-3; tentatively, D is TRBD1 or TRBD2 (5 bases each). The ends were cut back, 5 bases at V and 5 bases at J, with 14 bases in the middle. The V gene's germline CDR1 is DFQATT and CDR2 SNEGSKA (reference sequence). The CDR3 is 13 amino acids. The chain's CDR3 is CSALIRDRDTQYF. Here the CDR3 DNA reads TGCAGTGCTTTAATCCGGGACCGAGATACGCAGTATTTT.

The CDR3 DNA sequence: TGTGCCAGCACTCGGGGAGCAGGGTTGCGAAACACCATATATTTT. It is translated as CASTRGAGLRNTIYF. The chain combines TRBV2 with TRBJ1-3, with D perhaps TRBD1 (5 bases). Trimming stripped 7 bases from V and 5 bases from J, with 18 bases between. Germline values: CDR1 SNHLY, CDR2 FYNNEI. This CDR3 region has 15 residues.

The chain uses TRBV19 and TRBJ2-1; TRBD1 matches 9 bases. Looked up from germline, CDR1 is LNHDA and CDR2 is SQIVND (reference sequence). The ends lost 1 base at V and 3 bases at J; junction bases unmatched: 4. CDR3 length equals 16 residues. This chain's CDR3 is CASSIGTGGSYNEQFF. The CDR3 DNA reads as TGTGCCAGTAGTATAGGCACAGGGGGCAGCTACAATGAGCAGTTCTTC.

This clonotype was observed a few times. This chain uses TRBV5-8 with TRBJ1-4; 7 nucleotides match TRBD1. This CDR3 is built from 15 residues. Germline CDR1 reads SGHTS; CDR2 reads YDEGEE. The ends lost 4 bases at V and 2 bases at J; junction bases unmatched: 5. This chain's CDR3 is CASSPLTGTNEKLFF. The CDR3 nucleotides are TGTGCCAGCAGCCCCTTGACAGGGACTAATGAAAAACTGTTTTTT. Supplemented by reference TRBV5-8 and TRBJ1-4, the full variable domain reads EAGVTQSPTHLIKTRGQQATLRCSPISGHTSVYWYQQALGLGLQFLLWYDEGEERNRGNFPPRFSGRQFPNYSSELNVNALELEDSALYLCASSPLTGTNEKLFFGSGTQLSVL.

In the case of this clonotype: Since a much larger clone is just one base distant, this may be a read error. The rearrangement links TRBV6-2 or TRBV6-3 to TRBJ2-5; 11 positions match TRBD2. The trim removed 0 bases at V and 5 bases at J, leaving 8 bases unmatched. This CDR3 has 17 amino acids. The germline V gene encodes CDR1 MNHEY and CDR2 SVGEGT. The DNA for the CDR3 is TGTGCCAGCAGTTACTCTCCTAGCGGGGGGCCGAGGGAGACCCAGTACTTC. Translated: CASSYSPSGGPRETQYF.

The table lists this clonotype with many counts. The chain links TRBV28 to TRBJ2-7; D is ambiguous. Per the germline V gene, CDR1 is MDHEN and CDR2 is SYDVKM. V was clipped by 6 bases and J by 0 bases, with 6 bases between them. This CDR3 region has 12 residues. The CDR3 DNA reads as TGTGCCAGCAGGATGAGCTCCTACGAGCAGTACTTC. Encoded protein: CASRMSSYEQYF.

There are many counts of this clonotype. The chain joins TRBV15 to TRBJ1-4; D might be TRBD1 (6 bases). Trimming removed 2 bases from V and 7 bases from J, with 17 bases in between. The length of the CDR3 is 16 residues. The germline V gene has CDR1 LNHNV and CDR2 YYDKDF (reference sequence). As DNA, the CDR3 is TGTGCCACCAGCAGACAGGGCCCTCAGGGGAGTGAAAAACTGTTTTTT. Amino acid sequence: CATSRQGPQGSEKLFF.

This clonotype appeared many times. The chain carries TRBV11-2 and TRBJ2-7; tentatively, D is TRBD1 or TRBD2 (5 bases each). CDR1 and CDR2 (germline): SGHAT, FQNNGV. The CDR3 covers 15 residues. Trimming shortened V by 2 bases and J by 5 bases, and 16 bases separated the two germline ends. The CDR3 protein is CASSLRDGRDHEQYF. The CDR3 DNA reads TGTGCCAGCAGCTTAAGGGACGGAAGGGACCACGAGCAGTACTTC.

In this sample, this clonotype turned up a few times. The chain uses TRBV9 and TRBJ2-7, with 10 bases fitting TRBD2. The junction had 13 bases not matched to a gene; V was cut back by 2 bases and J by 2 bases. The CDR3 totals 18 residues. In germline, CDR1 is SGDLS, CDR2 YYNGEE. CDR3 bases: TGTGCCAGCAGCGTTGGTTTGGGATCTAGCGGGGGAGCCTACGAGCAGTACTTC. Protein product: CASSVGLGSSGGAYEQYF.

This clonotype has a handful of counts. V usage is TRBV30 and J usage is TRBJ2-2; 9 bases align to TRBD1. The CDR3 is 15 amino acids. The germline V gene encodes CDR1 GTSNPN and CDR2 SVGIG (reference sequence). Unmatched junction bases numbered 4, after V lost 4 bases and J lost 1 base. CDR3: CAWNKGQGNTGELFF. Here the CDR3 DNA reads TGTGCCTGGAATAAGGGACAGGGGAACACCGGGGAGCTGTTTTTT.

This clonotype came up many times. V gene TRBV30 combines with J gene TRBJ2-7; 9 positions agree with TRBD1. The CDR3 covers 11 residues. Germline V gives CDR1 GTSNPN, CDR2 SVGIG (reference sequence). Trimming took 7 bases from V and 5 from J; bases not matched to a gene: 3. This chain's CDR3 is CASGTGHEQYF. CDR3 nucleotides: TGTGCCTCCGGGACAGGGCACGAGCAGTACTTC.

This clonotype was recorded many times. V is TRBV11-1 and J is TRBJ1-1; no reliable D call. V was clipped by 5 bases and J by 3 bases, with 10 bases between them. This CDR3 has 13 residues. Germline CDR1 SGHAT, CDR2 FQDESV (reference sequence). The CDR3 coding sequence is TGTGCCAGCAGCCGTATGTTGGACACTGAAGCTTTCTTT. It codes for CASSRMLDTEAFF.

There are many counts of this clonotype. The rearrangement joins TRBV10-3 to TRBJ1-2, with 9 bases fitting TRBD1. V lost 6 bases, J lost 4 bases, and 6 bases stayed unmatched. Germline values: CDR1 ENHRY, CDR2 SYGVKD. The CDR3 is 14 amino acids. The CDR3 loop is CAISSGTGIYGYTF. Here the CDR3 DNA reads TGTGCCATCAGCTCCGGGACAGGGATCTATGGCTACACCTTC.

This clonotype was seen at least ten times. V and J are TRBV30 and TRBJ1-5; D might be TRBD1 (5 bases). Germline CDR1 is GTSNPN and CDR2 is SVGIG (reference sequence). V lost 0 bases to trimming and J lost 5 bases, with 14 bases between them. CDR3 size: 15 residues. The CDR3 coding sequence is TGTGCCTGGAGTGTACGGGGGGTGATTCATCAGCCCCAGCATTTT. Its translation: CAWSVRGVIHQPQHF.

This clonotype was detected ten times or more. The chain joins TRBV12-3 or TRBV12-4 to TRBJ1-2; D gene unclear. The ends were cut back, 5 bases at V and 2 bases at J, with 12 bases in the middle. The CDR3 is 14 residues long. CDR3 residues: CASSTNAGNYGYTF. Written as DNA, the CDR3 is TGTGCCAGCAGTACCAATGCCGGAAACTATGGCTACACCTTC.

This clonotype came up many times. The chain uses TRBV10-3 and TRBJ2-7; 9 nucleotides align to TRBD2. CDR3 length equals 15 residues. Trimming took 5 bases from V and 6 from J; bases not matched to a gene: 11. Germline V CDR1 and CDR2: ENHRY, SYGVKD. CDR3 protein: CAISPTGTSSFEQYF. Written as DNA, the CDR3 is TGTGCCATCAGTCCAACCGGGACTAGCAGTTTCGAGCAGTACTTC.

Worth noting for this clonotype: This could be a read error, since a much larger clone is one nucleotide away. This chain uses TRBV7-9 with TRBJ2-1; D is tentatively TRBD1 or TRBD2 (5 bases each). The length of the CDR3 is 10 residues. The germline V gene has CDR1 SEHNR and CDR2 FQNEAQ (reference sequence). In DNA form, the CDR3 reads TGTACCAGCAGCTTGGGGACCAAGTTCTTC. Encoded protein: CTSSLGTKFF. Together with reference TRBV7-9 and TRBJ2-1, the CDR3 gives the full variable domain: DTGVSQNPRHKITKRGQNVTFRCDPISEHNRLYWYRQTLGQGPEFLTYFQNEAQLEKSRLLSDRFSAERPKGSFSTLEIQRTEQGDSAMYLCTSSLGTKFFGPGTRLTVL.

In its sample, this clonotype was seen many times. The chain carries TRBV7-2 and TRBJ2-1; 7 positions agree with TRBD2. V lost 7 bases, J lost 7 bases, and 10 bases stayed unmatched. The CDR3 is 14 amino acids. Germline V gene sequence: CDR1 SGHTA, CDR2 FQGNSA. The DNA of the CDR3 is TGTGCCAGCACCCCCGGTAATAGCGGGAATGAGCAGTTCTTC. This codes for CASTPGNSGNEQFF.

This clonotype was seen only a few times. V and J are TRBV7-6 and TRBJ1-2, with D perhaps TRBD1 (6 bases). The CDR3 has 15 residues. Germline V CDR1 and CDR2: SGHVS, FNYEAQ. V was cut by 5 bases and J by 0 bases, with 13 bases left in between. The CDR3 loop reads CASSPPGTPNYGYTF. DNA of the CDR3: TGTGCCAGCAGCCCTCCCGGGACACCTAACTATGGCTACACCTTC.

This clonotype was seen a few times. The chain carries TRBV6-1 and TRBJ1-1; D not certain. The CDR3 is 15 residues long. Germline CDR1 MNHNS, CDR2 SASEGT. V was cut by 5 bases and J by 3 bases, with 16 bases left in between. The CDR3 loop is CASSTPTGKDTEAFF. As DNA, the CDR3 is TGTGCCAGCAGTACCCCGACCGGGAAGGACACTGAAGCTTTCTTT.

CDR3 DNA sequence: TGTGCCAGCATCAGGGGGATGTACAATGAGCAGTTCTTC. It yields the protein CASIRGMYNEQFF. The chain links TRBV28 to TRBJ2-1, with 7 bases aligning to TRBD1. This CDR3 contains 13 residues. V was pared by 7 bases and J by 4 bases, with 4 bases of the junction left unmatched. CDR1 MDHEN and CDR2 SYDVKM come from the germline V gene.

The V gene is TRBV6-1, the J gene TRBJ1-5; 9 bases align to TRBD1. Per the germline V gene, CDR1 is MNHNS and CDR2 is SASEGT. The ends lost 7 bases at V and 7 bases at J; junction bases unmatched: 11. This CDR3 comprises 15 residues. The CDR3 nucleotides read TGTGCCAGCATCGGAATGGACAGGGGAGACCAGCCCCAGCATTTT. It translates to CASIGMDRGDQPQHF.